This is a list of T cell receptor beta chains from one sample in a study of cytomegalovirus exposure and HLA in healthy donors. Sequencing used immunoSEQ multiplex PCR; TCRdb keeps in-frame clones, though not all of them. The sample contains 85,000 to 90,000 clones, about 75% of which appear only once. Sequencing used PBMCs. The source of these receptors is a man younger than 45 in good health and CMV-seropositive. Each CDR3 is given with its conserved first and last residue. A D gene is named only where the DNA matches it firmly. Expanded clones are given a class, and other clones once, few, many or no size at all.

cdr3_length j_call clone_size v_call d_call cdr3_aa cdr3_nt
14 TRBJ1-5 - TRBV30 - CAWNSIGVKQPQHF TGTGCCTGGAACTCCATCGGGGTAAAACAGCCCCAGCATTTT
14 TRBJ1-4 - TRBV23-1 TRBD1 CASIRQGPNEKLFF TGCGCCAGCATCCGACAGGGGCCAAATGAAAAACTGTTTTTT
15 TRBJ2-2 - TRBV11-1 TRBD2 CASKGGGTNAGELFF TGTGCCAGCAAGGGCGGGGGGACGAACGCCGGGGAGCTGTTTTTT
15 TRBJ2-7 - TRBV5-4 - CASSSPAGGVYEQYF TGTGCCAGCAGCTCCCCCGCGGGTGGGGTCTACGAGCAGTACTTC
13 TRBJ2-7 - TRBV4-1 - CASSQPLALEQYF TGCGCCAGCAGCCAACCACTAGCTCTCGAGCAGTACTTC
14 TRBJ2-7 - TRBV27 TRBD1 CASSPGTGHYEQYF TGTGCCAGCAGTCCAGGGACAGGGCACTACGAGCAGTACTTC
13 TRBJ1-4 - TRBV7-9 - CASSSGQWEKLFF TGTGCCAGCAGCTCCGGACAGTGGGAAAAACTGTTTTTT
20 TRBJ2-5 - TRBV4-3 TRBD1 CASSQVRTGDAGTSRGTQYF TGCGCCAGCAGCCAAGTTCGGACAGGGGACGCGGGAACCTCACGGGGGACCCAGTACTTC
13 TRBJ1-5 few TRBV6-6 - CASSYGRGQPQHF TGTGCCAGCAGTTATGGCAGGGGCCAGCCCCAGCATTTT
16 TRBJ2-7 - TRBV7-9 TRBD1 CASSPTGGDWEYEQYF TGTGCCAGCAGCCCGACAGGGGGCGATTGGGAATACGAGCAGTACTTC
17 TRBJ1-1 few TRBV5-8 - CASSFVGLGGGRTEAFF TGTGCCAGCAGCTTTGTCGGATTGGGGGGGGGACGGACTGAAGCTTTCTTT
17 TRBJ1-2 - TRBV2 - CASSEARRNRPLYGYTF TGTGCCAGCAGTGAAGCGCGCAGGAACCGACCCCTATATGGCTACACCTTC
12 TRBJ2-7 - TRBV29-1 TRBD2 CSVASGGYEQYF TGCAGCGTCGCTAGCGGGGGCTACGAGCAGTACTTC
13 TRBJ1-2 - TRBV30 - CAWSVPGLDGYTF TGTGCCTGGAGTGTACCGGGACTGGATGGCTACACCTTC
14 TRBJ1-2 - TRBV27 - CASSLTATYYGYTF TGTGCCAGCAGTTTAACAGCCACCTACTATGGCTACACCTTC
14 TRBJ2-5 - TRBV21-1 - CASSKVAAWETQYF TGTGCCAGCAGCAAAGTGGCGGCCTGGGAGACCCAGTACTTC
15 TRBJ1-4 - TRBV5-4 TRBD1 CASSFRTGAGEKLFF TGTGCCAGCAGCTTTCGGACAGGGGCAGGGGAAAAACTGTTTTTT
13 TRBJ2-2 few TRBV7-9 TRBD1 CASSRQGSRELFF TGTGCCAGCAGTCGACAGGGTTCCCGGGAGCTGTTTTTT
15 TRBJ1-4 few TRBV4-1 - CASQIGSIGNEKLFF TGCGCCAGCCAAATCGGGAGCATCGGTAATGAAAAACTGTTTTTT
15 TRBJ1-2 - TRBV30 TRBD1 CAWSVENRGNYGYTF TGTGCCTGGAGTGTCGAAAACAGGGGAAACTATGGCTACACCTTC
15 TRBJ2-7 once TRBV4-1 TRBD1 CASSQEQGASYEQYF TGCGCCAGCAGCCAAGAACAGGGGGCGTCCTACGAGCAGTACTTC
14 TRBJ2-1 few TRBV6-4 TRBD1 CASSDSAGGNEQFF TGTGCCAGCAGTGACTCAGCAGGGGGCAATGAGCAGTTCTTC
15 TRBJ2-3 - TRBV4-2 TRBD2 CASSQGTSGVDTQYF TGTGCCAGCAGCCAGGGGACTAGCGGAGTAGATACGCAGTATTTT
13 TRBJ1-5 - TRBV7-3 - CASSLSRDQPQHF TGTGCCAGCAGCTTATCGAGGGATCAGCCCCAGCATTTT
12 TRBJ1-2 - TRBV7-9 - CASSLAASGYTF TGTGCCAGCAGCTTAGCGGCAAGTGGCTACACCTTC
15 TRBJ2-5 once TRBV5-1 TRBD2 CASTRLAGEEETQYF TGCGCCAGCACCCGACTAGCGGGGGAGGAAGAGACCCAGTACTTC
13 TRBJ2-7 - TRBV6-8 TRBD1 CARDRTRSYEQYF TGTGCCAGGGACAGGACACGATCCTACGAGCAGTACTTC
13 TRBJ2-7 few TRBV28 - CASKPGSSYEQYF TGTGCCAGCAAACCCGGGAGCTCCTACGAGCAGTACTTC
15 TRBJ2-1 - TRBV4-1 - CASSQPRQRGIEQFF TGCGCCAGCAGCCAACCCCGACAGAGGGGGATTGAGCAGTTCTTC
14 TRBJ1-2 once TRBV7-2 - CASSLGGANYGYTF TGTGCCAGCAGCTTAGGAGGAGCTAACTATGGCTACACCTTC
14 TRBJ1-1 - TRBV27 - CASRGGSGDTEAFF TGTGCCAGCAGGGGCGGGTCCGGAGACACTGAAGCTTTCTTT
16 TRBJ1-5 - TRBV4-1 - CASSQLREPGNQPQHF TGCGCCAGCAGCCAACTGAGGGAACCGGGCAATCAGCCCCAGCATTTT
15 TRBJ2-7 - TRBV28 - CASGPEGRTSYEQYF TGTGCCAGCGGACCGGAGGGAAGGACATCCTACGAGCAGTACTTC
17 TRBJ2-7 - TRBV7-9 TRBD1 CSSSLALGQAATYEQYF TGTTCCAGCAGCTTGGCCCTGGGACAGGCCGCCACCTACGAGCAGTACTTC